This TCR beta chain appears in the sequencing data of a study of T cell repertoires in cytomegalovirus infection. Study as a whole: Public TCR beta signatures were indicative of both CMV infection and a matching HLA type.

This clonotype showed up many times. The germline gives CDR1 SGHNT, CDR2 YYREEE (reference sequence). The CDR3 contains 13 residues. V shed 3 bases and J 14 bases; nucleotides not matched to a gene: 7. TCRdb reprocessed the reads with MiXCR, giving one entry per CDR3 protein. The data hold approximately 100,000 distinct CDR3 sequences, with 23% observed a single time. The chain carries TRBV5-4 and TRBJ1-4; TRBD1 aligns across 10 bases. This clonotype was sampled from a human donor in good health (CMV status not recorded). Some clones in this sample may be carry-over from other donors' samples. Sequencing was carried out using CD8+ T cells from PBMCs. CDR3 protein: CASSSPTGGDLFF. Here the CDR3 DNA reads TGTGCCAGCAGCTCTCCGACAGGGGGCGACCTGTTTTTT.